This TCR beta chain was sequenced in a study of blood T cell repertoires in COVID-19 (dated by TCRdb to the early 2020s). General notes on the study: Samples covering the acute and convalescent phases of COVID-19 were provided by collaborators in the United States, Italy and Spain. Where available, HLA class I and class II types were obtained from metadata supplied by the sample provider rather than from assay-based typing. Nearly every sample came with metadata listing a de-identified subject ID, COVID-19 status, age in years and sex. The material from the prospective study consisted of cDNA or gDNA derived from T cells, B-cell-depleted T cells, or PBMCs. Samples were obtained from the ongoing ImmuneRACE study (first 160 participants) and from about 1,300 subjects provided by 6 global collaborators. Subjects who had been exposed to COVID-19, were actively infected with it, or had recovered from it provided the deeply sampled blood TCRbeta repertoires that made up the dataset. The repertoires were released in a freely available public database intended as a resource for research on the immune response to SARS-CoV-2. On the study overall, not on this receptor specifically: How much clinical and demographic metadata was included differed by source and by participant, and the metadata was provided uncurated.

The CDR3 holds 11 amino acids from the cysteine to the phenylalanine. Only the CDR3 part of the read is kept: 33 bases, read in frame from the first base. V loses 3 bases, J loses 2 bases, and the germline ends lie 2 bases apart. Via the germline V gene (reference sequence), CDR1 is PRHDT and CDR2 FYEKMQ. This clone was seen a handful of times. No cognate antigen has been identified for it. No much larger clonotype is one base removed from it; base qualities were not supplied. TCRbeta CDR3 regions were amplified from genomic DNA by means of the immunoSEQ Assay, a bias-controlled multiplex PCR. The source study handled its data this way. The number of nucleated cells in each sample was estimated from the amplification of reference gene primers within the assay. To quantify the absolute abundance of each unique TCRbeta CDR3 rearrangement, sequence reads were collapsed and filtered. For each sample, productive Simpson clonality was calculated as the square root of Simpson's diversity index over productive rearrangements. The immuneACCESS repertoire file appears here via TCRdb, limited to in-frame rearrangements. These files lack a portion of the clones; in checked studies, under half of the deficit traces to unresolved V genes, and the cause of the others is not known. V, J and clone size are taken as reported in that table, and D and trimming were inferred from the DNA itself. Present in this sample are approximately 200,000 clones, 70% to 90% of which were seen just once. The ten top clones hold approximately 11% of the sample.

Whole blood was collected in K2EDTA tubes by collaborating institutions according to the institutions' own protocols. For TCRbeta analysis, collaborator samples were shipped as frozen whole blood, as isolated PBMCs, or as DNA extracted from either sample type. The specimen was peripheral blood. The chain uses TRBV13 and TRBJ2-7; the D gene identity is not certain. This receptor was identified in a human donor with active or convalescent COVID-19. The donor label of this sample is uncertain. The sequence in DNA is TGTGCCAGCAGCTTCGCCTACGAGCAGTACTTC. It is translated as CASSFAYEQYF.